This is a list of T cell receptor beta chains from one sample in a study of cytomegalovirus exposure and HLA in healthy donors. TCRdb's table, derived via immunoSEQ multiplex PCR, lists solely in-frame clones and lacks some. The sample includes approximately 110,000 clones, about four fifths of them seen just once. Source material: PBMCs. Receptors originate from a woman under 30 in good health and CMV-seronegative. Both conserved end residues are part of each CDR3. The order of the fields is CDR3 DNA, CDR3 protein, V gene, J gene, D gene, clone size. D genes are given only for firm matches. A row's size may be missing; if present it is once, few, many or a size class.

CDR3nt: TGCGCCAGCAGTGAGTCCCGGACAGGGCTTAACTATGGCTACACCTTC
CDR3aa: CASSESRTGLNYGYTF
v_gene: TRBV10-1
j_gene: TRBJ1-2
d_gene: TRBD1
abundance: few

CDR3nt: TGTGCCACCAGCCGGGACAGGGGAGGGTATCAGCCCCAGCATTTT
CDR3aa: CATSRDRGGYQPQHF
v_gene: TRBV15
j_gene: TRBJ1-5
d_gene: TRBD1
abundance: .

CDR3nt: TGTGCCAGCAGCCCCACCCGAGGTGGCACTGAAGCTTTCTTT
CDR3aa: CASSPTRGGTEAFF
v_gene: TRBV5-6
j_gene: TRBJ1-1
d_gene: .
abundance: few

CDR3nt: TGCAGTGCTAGCGGAGATCAGCCCCAGCATTTT
CDR3aa: CSASGDQPQHF
v_gene: TRBV20-1
j_gene: TRBJ1-5
d_gene: .
abundance: .

CDR3nt: TGTGCCAGCAGCCAAACCTGGCAGGGTTCGACACCCCTCCACTTT
CDR3aa: CASSQTWQGSTPLHF
v_gene: TRBV14
j_gene: TRBJ1-6
d_gene: .
abundance: .

CDR3nt: TGTGCCAGCTCACCAGGTCCCGGGGTCGAACAGGGGGGCTACACCTTC
CDR3aa: CASSPGPGVEQGGYTF
v_gene: TRBV18
j_gene: TRBJ1-2
d_gene: TRBD1
abundance: few

CDR3nt: TGTGCCAGCAGTTGGACAGCAACTAATGAAAAACTGTTTTTT
CDR3aa: CASSWTATNEKLFF
v_gene: TRBV6-1
j_gene: TRBJ1-4
d_gene: .
abundance: .

CDR3nt: TGTGCCAGTAGTCAAAGCGGAGGGGCTGAAAAACTGTTTTTT
CDR3aa: CASSQSGGAEKLFF
v_gene: TRBV19
j_gene: TRBJ1-4
d_gene: .
abundance: .

CDR3nt: TGTGCCAGCAGCCCGGAGGACGGGTCTAGCGCTACCTACGAGCAGTACTTC
CDR3aa: CASSPEDGSSATYEQYF
v_gene: TRBV7-2
j_gene: TRBJ2-7
d_gene: .
abundance: .

CDR3nt: TGTGCCAGCGGCACCCGAAGACAAGAGACCCAGTACTTC
CDR3aa: CASGTRRQETQYF
v_gene: TRBV5-4
j_gene: TRBJ2-5
d_gene: .
abundance: .

CDR3nt: TGTGCCAGCAGCCCGCCGGGACAGGGGAACACCATATATTTT
CDR3aa: CASSPPGQGNTIYF
v_gene: TRBV5-5
j_gene: TRBJ1-3
d_gene: TRBD1
abundance: .

CDR3nt: TGCGCCAGCAGCTTGGAGGGGGCGCCGGCCTACGAGCAGTACTTC
CDR3aa: CASSLEGAPAYEQYF
v_gene: TRBV5-1
j_gene: TRBJ2-7
d_gene: TRBD1
abundance: once

CDR3nt: TGTGCCAGCAGCTTAGTAGTCTCAGGCTACACCTTC
CDR3aa: CASSLVVSGYTF
v_gene: TRBV7-2
j_gene: TRBJ1-2
d_gene: .
abundance: .

CDR3nt: TGTGCCAGCAGCTTAGATTCTGCAACTAATGAAAAACTGTTTTTT
CDR3aa: CASSLDSATNEKLFF
v_gene: TRBV7-8
j_gene: TRBJ1-4
d_gene: .
abundance: .

CDR3nt: TGTGCCAGCAGCTCACAGGGGGACACTGAAGCTTTCTTT
CDR3aa: CASSSQGDTEAFF
v_gene: TRBV11-2
j_gene: TRBJ1-1
d_gene: TRBD1
abundance: .

CDR3nt: TGTGCCAGCAGGGCCCAGGGTACCTACGAGCAGCACTTC
CDR3aa: CASRAQGTYEQHF
v_gene: TRBV27
j_gene: TRBJ2-7
d_gene: .
abundance: .

CDR3nt: TGCAGCGTGCTCCCGGGACAGGGACTGGGAGCTTTCTTT
CDR3aa: CSVLPGQGLGAFF
v_gene: TRBV29-1
j_gene: TRBJ1-1
d_gene: TRBD1
abundance: .

CDR3nt: TGTGCCAGCAGTGAGGCGGGTCCCCAAGCTTTCTTT
CDR3aa: CASSEAGPQAFF
v_gene: TRBV2
j_gene: TRBJ1-1
d_gene: .
abundance: few

CDR3nt: TGTGCCAGCACCCCGAGCTCCCGTCTTCAGGGGCTGGACACTGAAGCTTTCTTT
CDR3aa: CASTPSSRLQGLDTEAFF
v_gene: TRBV25-1
j_gene: TRBJ1-1
d_gene: .
abundance: .

CDR3nt: TGTGCCAGCAGCTTGGACGGGGGCTACGAGCAGTACTTC
CDR3aa: CASSLDGGYEQYF
v_gene: TRBV7-2
j_gene: TRBJ2-7
d_gene: .
abundance: .

CDR3nt: TGCAGCTCCCGGACAGGGGATGAGCAGTTCTTC
CDR3aa: CSSRTGDEQFF
v_gene: TRBV29-1
j_gene: TRBJ2-1
d_gene: TRBD1
abundance: .

CDR3nt: TGTGCCAGCTCAAACATCGAACAGGGATATGAGCAGTTCTTC
CDR3aa: CASSNIEQGYEQFF
v_gene: TRBV18
j_gene: TRBJ2-1
d_gene: .
abundance: .

CDR3nt: TGTGCCAGCAGCTTGGCTCAGGGGCCCTCTGGAAACACCATATATTTT
CDR3aa: CASSLAQGPSGNTIYF
v_gene: TRBV5-4
j_gene: TRBJ1-3
d_gene: .
abundance: few

CDR3nt: TGTGCCAGTGGCGGATATTACGAGCAGTACTTC
CDR3aa: CASGGYYEQYF
v_gene: TRBV19
j_gene: TRBJ2-7
d_gene: .
abundance: .

CDR3nt: TGTGCCAGCAGCCAAGACGTCGGGCAGGGTGATGGCTACACCTTC
CDR3aa: CASSQDVGQGDGYTF
v_gene: TRBV14
j_gene: TRBJ1-2
d_gene: .
abundance: .

CDR3nt: TGTGCCAGCAGTTTAAGGGCTAGCGGGGCCTACGAGCAGTACTTC
CDR3aa: CASSLRASGAYEQYF
v_gene: TRBV27
j_gene: TRBJ2-7
d_gene: TRBD2
abundance: .

CDR3nt: TGTGCCACCAGCAGATTGAGGAGCTCTGGAAACACCATATATTTT
CDR3aa: CATSRLRSSGNTIYF
v_gene: TRBV15
j_gene: TRBJ1-3
d_gene: .
abundance: .

CDR3nt: TGTGCCAGCAGTGTTGGGAGCCGAGAGACCCAGTACTTC
CDR3aa: CASSVGSRETQYF
v_gene: TRBV2
j_gene: TRBJ2-5
d_gene: .
abundance: .

CDR3nt: TGTGCCAGCAGCCGGAGCGGGACTAGCACAGATACGCAGTATTTT
CDR3aa: CASSRSGTSTDTQYF
v_gene: TRBV6-5
j_gene: TRBJ2-3
d_gene: TRBD2
abundance: .

CDR3nt: TGCGCCAGCAGCTTTGAAGGGGGGGACTATGGCTACACCTTC
CDR3aa: CASSFEGGDYGYTF
v_gene: TRBV5-1
j_gene: TRBJ1-2
d_gene: .
abundance: .

CDR3nt: TGTGCCAGCAGCTGGGGCATTCTCATGAACACTGAAGCTTTCTTT
CDR3aa: CASSWGILMNTEAFF
v_gene: TRBV7-2
j_gene: TRBJ1-1
d_gene: .
abundance: .

CDR3nt: TGTGCCAGTAGTATAGTAGCTAGCGGGAACACAGATACGCAGTATTTT
CDR3aa: CASSIVASGNTDTQYF
v_gene: TRBV19
j_gene: TRBJ2-3
d_gene: TRBD2
abundance: .

CDR3nt: TGCAGCGTGGGTTTAATGGTAGCGGGGGCCTTCTACAATGAGCAGTTCTTC
CDR3aa: CSVGLMVAGAFYNEQFF
v_gene: TRBV29-1
j_gene: TRBJ2-1
d_gene: TRBD2
abundance: .